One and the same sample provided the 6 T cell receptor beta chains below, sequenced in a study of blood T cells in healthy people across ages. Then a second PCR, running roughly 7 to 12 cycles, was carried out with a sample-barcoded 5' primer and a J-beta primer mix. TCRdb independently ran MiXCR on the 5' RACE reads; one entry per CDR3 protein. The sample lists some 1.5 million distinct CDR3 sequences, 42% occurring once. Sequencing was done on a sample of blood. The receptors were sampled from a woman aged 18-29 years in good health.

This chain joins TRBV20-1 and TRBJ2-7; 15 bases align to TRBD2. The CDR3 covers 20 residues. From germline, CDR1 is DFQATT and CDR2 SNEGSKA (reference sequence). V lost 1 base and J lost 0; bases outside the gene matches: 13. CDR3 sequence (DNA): TGCAGTGCTAGAGCTCGAGCTGGGACTAGCGGGGGGCGACTCTCCTACGAGCAGTACTTC. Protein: CSARARAGTSGGRLSYEQYF.

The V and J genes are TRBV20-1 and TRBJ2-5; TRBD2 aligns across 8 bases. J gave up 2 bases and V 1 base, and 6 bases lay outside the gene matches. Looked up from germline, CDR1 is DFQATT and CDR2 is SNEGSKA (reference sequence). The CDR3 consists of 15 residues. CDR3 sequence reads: CSARVPSGLQETQYF. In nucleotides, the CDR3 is TGCAGTGCTAGAGTACCTAGCGGGCTGCAAGAGACCCAGTACTTC.

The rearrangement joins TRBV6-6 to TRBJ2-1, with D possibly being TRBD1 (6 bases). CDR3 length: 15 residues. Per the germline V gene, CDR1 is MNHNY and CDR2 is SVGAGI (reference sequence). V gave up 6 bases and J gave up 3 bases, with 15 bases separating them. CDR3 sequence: CASRKTGTYYNEQFF. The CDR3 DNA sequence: TGTGCCAGCAGAAAGACAGGAACATACTACAATGAGCAGTTCTTC.

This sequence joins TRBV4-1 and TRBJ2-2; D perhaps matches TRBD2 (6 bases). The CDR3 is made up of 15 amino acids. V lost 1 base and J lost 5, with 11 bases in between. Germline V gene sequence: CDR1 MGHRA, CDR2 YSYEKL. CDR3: CASSQGGGWTGELFF. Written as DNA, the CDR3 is TGCGCCAGCAGCCAAGGAGGAGGGTGGACCGGGGAGCTGTTTTTT.

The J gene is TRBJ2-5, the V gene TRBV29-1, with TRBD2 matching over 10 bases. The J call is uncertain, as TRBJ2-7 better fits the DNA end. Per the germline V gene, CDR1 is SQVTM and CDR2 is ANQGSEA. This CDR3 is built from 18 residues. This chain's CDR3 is CSVEGARAGGPISYEQYF. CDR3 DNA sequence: TGCAGCGTTGAGGGAGCGAGAGCGGGAGGGCCTATTTCCTACGAGCAGTACTTC.

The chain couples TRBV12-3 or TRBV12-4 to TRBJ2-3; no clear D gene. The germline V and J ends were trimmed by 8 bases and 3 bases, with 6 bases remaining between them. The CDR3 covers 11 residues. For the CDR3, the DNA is TGTGCCAGCTGCGGAACAGATACGCAGTATTTT. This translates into CASCGTDTQYF.